This entry concerns a single T cell receptor (beta chain). Its specificity is unknown. The data were taken from a study of PD-L1 blockade in urothelial cancer. Study-wide background: Atezolizumab 1,200 mg was given intravenously every 3 weeks, starting 2014. Counts from blood samples showed a median of 141,255 T cells. Study observations and caveats: Greater 3-week expansion of tumor-associated blood clones was recorded for durable-benefit patients.

The repertoire was sequenced with immunoSEQ multiplex PCR; TCRdb's copy has only in-frame clones and lacks some. The data show around 25,000 clones, with roughly 87% seen just once and roughly 3% held by the top ten. This TCR came from a man in his fifties with urothelial cancer. The specimen was PBMCs, collected around atezolizumab (anti-PD-L1) treatment.

The CDR3 DNA is TGTGCCAGCAGAGCTGGACACTACGAGCAGTACTTC. It is translated as CASRAGHYEQYF. This sequence joins TRBV6-6 and TRBJ2-7, with a possible D match to TRBD1 (5 bases). Germline CDR1 and CDR2: MNHNY and SVGAGI (reference sequence). V shed 6 bases and J shed 3 bases, with 9 bases lying between them. The CDR3 contains 12 residues.